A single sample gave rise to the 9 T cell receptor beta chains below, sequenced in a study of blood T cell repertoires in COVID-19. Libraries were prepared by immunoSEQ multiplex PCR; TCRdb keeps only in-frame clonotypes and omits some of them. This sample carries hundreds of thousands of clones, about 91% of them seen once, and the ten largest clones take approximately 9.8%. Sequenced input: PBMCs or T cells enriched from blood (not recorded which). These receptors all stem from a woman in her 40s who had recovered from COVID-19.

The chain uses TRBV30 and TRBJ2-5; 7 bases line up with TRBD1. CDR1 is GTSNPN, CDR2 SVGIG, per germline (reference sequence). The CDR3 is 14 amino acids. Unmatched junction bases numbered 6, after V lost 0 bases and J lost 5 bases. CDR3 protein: CAWSVGGAGETQYF. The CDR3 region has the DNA TGTGCCTGGAGTGTAGGGGGCGCTGGGGAGACCCAGTACTTC.

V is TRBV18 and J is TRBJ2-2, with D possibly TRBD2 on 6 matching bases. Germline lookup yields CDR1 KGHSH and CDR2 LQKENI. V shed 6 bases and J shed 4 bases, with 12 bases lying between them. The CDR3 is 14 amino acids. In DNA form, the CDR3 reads TGTGCCAGCTCGAATAGCGGATCCACCGGGGAGCTGTTTTTT. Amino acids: CASSNSGSTGELFF.

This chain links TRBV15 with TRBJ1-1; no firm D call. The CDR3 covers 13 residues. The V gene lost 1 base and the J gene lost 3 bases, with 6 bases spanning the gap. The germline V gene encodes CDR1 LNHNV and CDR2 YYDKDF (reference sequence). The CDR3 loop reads CATSRATDTEAFF. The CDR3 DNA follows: TGTGCCACCAGCAGAGCCACGGACACTGAAGCTTTCTTT.

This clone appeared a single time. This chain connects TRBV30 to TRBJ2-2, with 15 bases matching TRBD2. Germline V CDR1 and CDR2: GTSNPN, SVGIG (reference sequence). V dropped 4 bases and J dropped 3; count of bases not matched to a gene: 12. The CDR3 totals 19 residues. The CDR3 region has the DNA TGTGCCTGGAAGATCTATGACGGGACTAGCGGGAGGTACACCGGGGAGCTGTTTTTT. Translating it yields CAWKIYDGTSGRYTGELFF.

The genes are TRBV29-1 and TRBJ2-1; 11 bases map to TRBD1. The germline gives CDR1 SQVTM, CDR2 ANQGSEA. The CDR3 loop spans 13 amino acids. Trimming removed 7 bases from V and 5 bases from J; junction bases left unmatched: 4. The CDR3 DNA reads TGCAGCGCTGGACAGGGGGCCAACAATGAGCAGTTCTTC. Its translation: CSAGQGANNEQFF.

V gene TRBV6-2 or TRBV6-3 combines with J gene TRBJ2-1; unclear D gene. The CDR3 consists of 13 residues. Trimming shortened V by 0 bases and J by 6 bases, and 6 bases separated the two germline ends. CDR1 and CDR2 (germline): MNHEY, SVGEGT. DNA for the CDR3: TGTGCCAGCAGTTACTCGAGTTCCAATGAGCAGTTCTTC. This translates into CASSYSSSNEQFF.

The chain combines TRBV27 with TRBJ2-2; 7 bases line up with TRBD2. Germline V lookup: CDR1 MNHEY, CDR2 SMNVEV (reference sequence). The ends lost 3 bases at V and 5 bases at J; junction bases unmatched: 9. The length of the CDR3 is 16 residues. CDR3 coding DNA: TGTGCCAGCAGTTTTTTTGCGGGAGTGGGTACCGGGGAGCTGTTTTTT. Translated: CASSFFAGVGTGELFF.

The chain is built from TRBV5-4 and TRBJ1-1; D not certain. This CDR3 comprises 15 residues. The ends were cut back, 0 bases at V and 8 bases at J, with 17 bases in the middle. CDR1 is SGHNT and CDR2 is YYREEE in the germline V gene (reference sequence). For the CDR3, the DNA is TGTGCCAGCAGCTTGGATCTGACACGGCCACTCGAAGCTTTCTTT. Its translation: CASSLDLTRPLEAFF.

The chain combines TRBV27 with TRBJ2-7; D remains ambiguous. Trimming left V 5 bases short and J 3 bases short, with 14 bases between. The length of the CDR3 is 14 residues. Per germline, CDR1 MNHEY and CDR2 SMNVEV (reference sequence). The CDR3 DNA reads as TGTGCCAGCAGTCACGACTTATCTCTCTACGAGCAGTACTTC. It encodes CASSHDLSLYEQYF.